These T cell receptor beta chains were read from a single sample in a study of tumor-infiltrating lymphocytes in primary liver carcinoma. TCRdb re-analysed the multiplex PCR reads in MiXCR, keeping a single row per CDR3 protein. The sample includes roughly 180,000 distinct CDR3 sequences, approximately 60% of them seen just once. The sequenced sample consisted of peripheral blood. The receptors originated from a man aged 35-49 years with primary liver carcinoma and hepatitis B virus infection. Both conserved end residues are part of each CDR3. Each record gives: clone size, V gene, D gene, J gene, CDR3 protein, CDR3 DNA. The D gene is left open where the match is weak. Size values are once, few and many counts, or a class for expanded clones, and some rows have none.

clone_size: few
v_call: TRBV6-6
d_call: .
j_call: TRBJ2-7
cdr3_aa: CASTPFWGRAHGAYEQYF
cdr3_nt: TGTGCCAGCACCCCCTTCTGGGGCAGGGCCCATGGGGCCTACGAGCAGTACTTC

clone_size: .
v_call: TRBV6-2/TRBV6-3
d_call: .
j_call: TRBJ1-1
cdr3_aa: CARSYHYRAGTEAFF
cdr3_nt: TGTGCCAGGAGTTACCATTACAGGGCGGGGACTGAAGCTTTCTTT

clone_size: .
v_call: TRBV28
d_call: .
j_call: TRBJ2-1
cdr3_aa: CASSRLRAEQLF
cdr3_nt: TGTGCCAGCAGCCGCTTAAGGGCTGAGCAGCTCTTC

clone_size: .
v_call: TRBV29-1
d_call: TRBD1
j_call: TRBJ2-1
cdr3_aa: CGVEEVQGIEQFF
cdr3_nt: TGCGGCGTTGAAGAGGTACAGGGGATTGAGCAGTTCTTC

clone_size: .
v_call: TRBV6-1
d_call: .
j_call: TRBJ2-3
cdr3_aa: CASRGRGTDKQYF
cdr3_nt: TGTGCCAGCAGGGGCCGGGGCACAGATAAGCAGTATTTT

clone_size: .
v_call: TRBV29-1
d_call: TRBD2
j_call: TRBJ2-1
cdr3_aa: CSVVGLAASSYNEQLF
cdr3_nt: TGCAGCGTTGTTGGACTAGCGGCAAGCTCCTACAATGAGCAGCTCTTC

clone_size: .
v_call: TRBV12-3/TRBV12-4
d_call: .
j_call: TRBJ1-6
cdr3_aa: CASRQGISPLHF
cdr3_nt: TGTGCCAGCAGGCAGGGAATTTCACCCCTCCACTTT

clone_size: many
v_call: TRBV11-2
d_call: TRBD1
j_call: TRBJ2-1
cdr3_aa: CASSLGGQSIGWYNEQFF
cdr3_nt: TGTGCCAGCAGCTTAGGGGGACAGTCAATTGGTTGGTACAATGAGCAGTTCTTC

clone_size: few
v_call: TRBV5-6
d_call: .
j_call: TRBJ2-7
cdr3_aa: CASSLKAHSPYEQYF
cdr3_nt: TGTGCCAGCAGCTTGAAGGCACACTCCCCCTACGAGCAGTACTTC

clone_size: few
v_call: TRBV14
d_call: .
j_call: TRBJ2-6
cdr3_aa: CASSQQDSGANVLTF
cdr3_nt: TGTGCCAGCAGCCAACAGGACTCTGGGGCCAACGTCCTGACTTTC

clone_size: many
v_call: TRBV4-1
d_call: TRBD1
j_call: TRBJ2-7
cdr3_aa: CASSLKALQGATLEQYF
cdr3_nt: TGCGCCAGCAGCCTCAAGGCCCTACAGGGGGCAACTCTCGAGCAGTACTTC

clone_size: .
v_call: TRBV6-5
d_call: .
j_call: TRBJ2-2
cdr3_aa: CASMHRDTGELFF
cdr3_nt: TGTGCCAGCATGCACAGAGACACCGGGGAGCTGTTTTTT

clone_size: few
v_call: TRBV30
d_call: TRBD1
j_call: TRBJ1-4
cdr3_aa: CARTGTGNEKLFF
cdr3_nt: TGTGCCCGGACCGGGACAGGGAATGAAAAACTGTTTTTT

clone_size: many
v_call: TRBV11-2
d_call: .
j_call: TRBJ2-7
cdr3_aa: CASSKIRGRALEQYF
cdr3_nt: TGTGCCAGCAGCAAAATAAGGGGGAGGGCCCTCGAGCAGTACTTC

clone_size: .
v_call: TRBV11-2
d_call: .
j_call: TRBJ2-7
cdr3_aa: CASSPIKRRLGVSYEQYF
cdr3_nt: TGTGCCAGCAGTCCTATTAAGCGCCGACTGGGGGTTTCCTACGAGCAGTACTTC

clone_size: many
v_call: TRBV11-1
d_call: TRBD1
j_call: TRBJ2-3
cdr3_aa: CASSLPATGESTDTQYF
cdr3_nt: TGTGCCAGCAGCTTACCGGCCACAGGGGAGAGCACAGATACGCAGTATTTT

clone_size: many
v_call: TRBV11-2
d_call: TRBD1
j_call: TRBJ1-1
cdr3_aa: CASSPAVGQVNTEAFF
cdr3_nt: TGTGCCAGCAGCCCCGCGGTTGGACAGGTGAACACTGAAGCTTTCTTT

clone_size: .
v_call: TRBV4-1
d_call: .
j_call: TRBJ2-5
cdr3_aa: CASSAEGGSASNRETQYF
cdr3_nt: TGCGCCAGCTCCGCGGAGGGGGGGTCTGCCTCGAATCGAGAGACCCAGTACTTC

clone_size: few
v_call: TRBV6-1
d_call: .
j_call: TRBJ1-5
cdr3_aa: CASSQDGSLGPQHF
cdr3_nt: TGTGCCAGCAGTCAAGACGGGAGCCTTGGGCCCCAGCATTTT

clone_size: .
v_call: TRBV10-3
d_call: .
j_call: TRBJ2-2
cdr3_aa: CAISVLVANANTGELFF
cdr3_nt: TGTGCCATCAGTGTACTAGTAGCTAACGCGAACACCGGGGAGCTGTTTTTT

clone_size: .
v_call: TRBV10-3
d_call: .
j_call: TRBJ2-3
cdr3_aa: CAIRPDGISTDTQYF
cdr3_nt: TGTGCCATCAGGCCGGACGGAATTAGCACAGATACGCAGTATTTT

clone_size: once
v_call: TRBV29-1
d_call: .
j_call: TRBJ2-5
cdr3_aa: CGVQGPLQETQYF
cdr3_nt: TGCGGCGTTCAGGGACCTCTCCAAGAGACCCAGTACTTC

clone_size: .
v_call: TRBV10-3
d_call: TRBD1
j_call: TRBJ2-7
cdr3_aa: CAIGGRQGAPHEQYF
cdr3_nt: TGTGCCATCGGCGGGAGACAGGGGGCCCCCCACGAGCAGTACTTC

clone_size: .
v_call: TRBV29-1
d_call: TRBD2
j_call: TRBJ2-1
cdr3_aa: CSVEPAGVEHNEKFF
cdr3_nt: TGCAGCGTTGAGCCCGCGGGAGTCGAACACAATGAGAAGTTCTTC

clone_size: .
v_call: TRBV11-2
d_call: TRBD2
j_call: TRBJ2-7
cdr3_aa: CVSSSGLAGVYVQYF
cdr3_nt: TGTGTCAGCAGCTCGGGACTAGCGGGAGTATACGTGCAGTACTTC

clone_size: few
v_call: TRBV6-5
d_call: .
j_call: TRBJ1-2
cdr3_aa: CAAYHRDGHYTF
cdr3_nt: TGTGCCGCTTACCACCGGGACGGCCACTACACCTTC

clone_size: .
v_call: TRBV5-8
d_call: .
j_call: TRBJ1-1
cdr3_aa: CASSFLSMNTEAFF
cdr3_nt: TGTGCCAGCAGCTTTTTGAGCATGAACACTGAAGCTTTCTTT

clone_size: .
v_call: TRBV5-1
d_call: .
j_call: TRBJ2-1
cdr3_aa: CASSLTSLDEQFF
cdr3_nt: TGCGCCAGCAGCTTAACTAGTTTGGATGAGCAGTTCTTC